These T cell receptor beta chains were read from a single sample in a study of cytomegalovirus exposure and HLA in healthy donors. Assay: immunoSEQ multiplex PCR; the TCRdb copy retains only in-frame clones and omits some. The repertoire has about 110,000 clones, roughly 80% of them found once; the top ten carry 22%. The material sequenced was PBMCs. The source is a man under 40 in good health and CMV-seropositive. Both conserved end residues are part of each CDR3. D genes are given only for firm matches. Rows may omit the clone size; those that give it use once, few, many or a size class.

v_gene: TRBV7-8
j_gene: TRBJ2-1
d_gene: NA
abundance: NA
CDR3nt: TGTGCCAGCAGCTTAAGGGGCGGCTCCTACAATGAGCAGTTCTTC
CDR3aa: CASSLRGGSYNEQFF

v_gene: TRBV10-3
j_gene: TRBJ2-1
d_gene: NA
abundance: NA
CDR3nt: TGTGCCATCAGTGAGTCTTTTCTGGGAGGAAATGAGCAGTTCTTC
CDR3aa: CAISESFLGGNEQFF

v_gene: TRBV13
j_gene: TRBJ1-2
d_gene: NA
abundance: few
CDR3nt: TGTGCCAGCAGCCCCAGGGGATCTGGTGGCTACACCTTC
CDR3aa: CASSPRGSGGYTF

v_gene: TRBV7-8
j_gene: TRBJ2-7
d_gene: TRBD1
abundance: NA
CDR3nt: TGTGCCAGCAGTTATTCCCGGGACAGGGGGACCTACGAGCAGTACTTC
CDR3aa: CASSYSRDRGTYEQYF

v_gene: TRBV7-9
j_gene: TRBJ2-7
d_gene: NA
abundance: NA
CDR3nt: TGTGCCAGCGCTTGGCCGGGGGAGGACGAGCAGTACTTC
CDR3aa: CASAWPGEDEQYF

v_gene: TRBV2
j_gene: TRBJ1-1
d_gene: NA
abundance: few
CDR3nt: TGTGCCAGCAGGACTGTAGGGGGCACTGAAGCTTTCTTT
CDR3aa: CASRTVGGTEAFF

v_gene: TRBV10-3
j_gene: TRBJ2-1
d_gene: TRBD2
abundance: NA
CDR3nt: TGTGCCATCAGCTCAACTAGCGGGGGACGCCAACGCACCTACAATGAGCAGTTCTTC
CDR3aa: CAISSTSGGRQRTYNEQFF

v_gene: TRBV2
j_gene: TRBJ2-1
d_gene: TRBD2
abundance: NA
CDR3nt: TGTGCCAGAACTGGGACTAACGAGATGACTGAGCAGTTCTTC
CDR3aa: CARTGTNEMTEQFF

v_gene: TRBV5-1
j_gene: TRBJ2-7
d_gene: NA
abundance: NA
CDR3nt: TGCGCCAGCAGCTTTTTAACAGGCGCTTCCTACGAGCAGTACTTC
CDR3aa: CASSFLTGASYEQYF

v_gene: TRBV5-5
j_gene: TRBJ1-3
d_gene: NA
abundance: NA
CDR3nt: TGTGCCAGCAGCTTGCTAGGGGCCAACTCTGGAAACACCATATATTTT
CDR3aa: CASSLLGANSGNTIYF

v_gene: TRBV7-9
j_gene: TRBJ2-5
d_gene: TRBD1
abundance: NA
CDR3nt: TGTGCCAGCACCGCCGGACAGGGGCCCCAAGAGACCCAGTACTTC
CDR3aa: CASTAGQGPQETQYF

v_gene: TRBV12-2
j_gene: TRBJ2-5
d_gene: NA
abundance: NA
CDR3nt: TGTGCAAGTCGCTTCTACGAACCGGGGCAAGAGACCCAGTACTTC
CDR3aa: CASRFYEPGQETQYF

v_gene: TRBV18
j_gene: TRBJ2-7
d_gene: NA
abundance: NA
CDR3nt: TGTGCCAGCTCACCGTTAGGCACTACCTACGAGCAGTACTTC
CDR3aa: CASSPLGTTYEQYF